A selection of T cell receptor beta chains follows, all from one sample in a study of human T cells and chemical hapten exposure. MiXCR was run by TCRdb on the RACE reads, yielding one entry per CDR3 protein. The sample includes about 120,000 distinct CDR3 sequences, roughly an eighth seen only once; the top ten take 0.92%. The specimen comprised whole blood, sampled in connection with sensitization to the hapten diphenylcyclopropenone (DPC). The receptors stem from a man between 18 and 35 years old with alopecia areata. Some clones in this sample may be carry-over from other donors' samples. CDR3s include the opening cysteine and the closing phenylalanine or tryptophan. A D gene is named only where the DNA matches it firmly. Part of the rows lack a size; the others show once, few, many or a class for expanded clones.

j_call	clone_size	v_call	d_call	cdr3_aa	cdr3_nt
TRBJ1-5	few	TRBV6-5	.	CASSYVRSNQPQHF	TGTGCCAGCAGTTACGTTAGGAGCAATCAGCCCCAGCATTTT
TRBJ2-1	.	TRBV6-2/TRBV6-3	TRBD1	CASSATGTVPYNEQFF	TGTGCCAGCAGTGCCACAGGGACAGTACCTTACAATGAGCAGTTCTTC
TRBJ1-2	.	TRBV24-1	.	CATTPGDDYGYTF	TGTGCCACCACCCCGGGGGATGACTATGGCTACACCTTC
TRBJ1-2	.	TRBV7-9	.	CASSLEGLAGYTF	TGTGCCAGCAGCTTAGAAGGACTCGCGGGCTACACCTTC
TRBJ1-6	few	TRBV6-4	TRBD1	CASRGTGASNSPLHF	TGTGCCAGCAGAGGGACAGGGGCTTCGAATTCACCCCTCCACTTT
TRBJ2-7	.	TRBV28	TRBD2	CASSGGVSYEQYF	TGTGCCAGCAGTGGGGGGGTTTCCTACGAGCAGTACTTC
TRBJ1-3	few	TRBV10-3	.	CAISESIMENTIYF	TGTGCCATCAGTGAGTCGATTATGGAAAACACCATATATTTT
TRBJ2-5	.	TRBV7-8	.	CAGSRYREETQYF	TGTGCCGGCAGCCGTTACAGGGAAGAGACCCAGTACTTC
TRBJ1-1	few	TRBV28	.	CASHAWATEAFF	TGTGCCAGCCATGCGTGGGCAACTGAAGCTTTCTTT
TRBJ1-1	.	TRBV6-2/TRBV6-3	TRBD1	CASSTPQGSRVGTEAFF	TGTGCCAGCAGTACACCACAGGGGTCGAGGGTTGGCACTGAAGCTTTCTTT
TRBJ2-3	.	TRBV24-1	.	CATSDQTVTDTQYF	TGTGCCACCAGTGATCAGACAGTCACAGATACGCAGTATTTT
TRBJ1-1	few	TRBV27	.	CASSYGPPRKAFF	TGTGCCAGCAGTTACGGGCCTCCCCGGAAAGCTTTCTTT
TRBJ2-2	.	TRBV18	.	CASSPGADNTGELFF	TGTGCCAGCTCACCGGGGGCAGATAACACCGGGGAGCTGTTTTTT
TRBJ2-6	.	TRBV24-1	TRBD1	CATSDPTGVGANVLTF	TGTGCCACCAGTGACCCCACAGGGGTCGGGGCCAACGTCCTGACTTTC
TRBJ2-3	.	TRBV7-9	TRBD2	CASSPSRRGGLSKDTQYF	TGTGCCAGCAGCCCCAGCCGCCGGGGGGGCCTTAGTAAAGATACGCAGTATTTT
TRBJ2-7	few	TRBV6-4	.	CASSDTGFRYF	TGTGCCAGCAGTGACACAGGGTTCCGGTACTTC
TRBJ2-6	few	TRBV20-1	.	CSARAGFSGANVLTF	TGCAGTGCTAGAGCCGGGTTCTCTGGGGCCAACGTCCTGACTTTC
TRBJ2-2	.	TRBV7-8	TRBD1	CASTAYRDRGSVGELFF	TGTGCCAGCACCGCCTACCGGGACAGGGGATCGGTCGGGGAGCTGTTTTTT
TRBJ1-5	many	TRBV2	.	CASRRGGGGQPQHF	TGTGCCAGCAGGCGGGGCGGCGGAGGGCAGCCCCAGCATTTT
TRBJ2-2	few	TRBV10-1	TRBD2	CASSEDHSGANTGELFF	TGCGCCAGCAGTGAGGACCATAGCGGGGCGAACACCGGGGAGCTGTTTTTT
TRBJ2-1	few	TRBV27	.	CASKRFDNEQFF	TGTGCCAGCAAAAGGTTTGACAATGAGCAGTTCTTC
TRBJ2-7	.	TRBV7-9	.	CASSSQTSSYEQYF	TGTGCCAGCAGCTCTCAGACCAGCTCCTACGAGCAGTACTTC
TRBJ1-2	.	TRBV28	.	CASRNLGGGGYGYTF	TGTGCCAGCAGAAACCTTGGGGGAGGCGGCTATGGCTACACCTTC
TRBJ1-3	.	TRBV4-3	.	CASSQGAGGNTIYF	TGCGCCAGCAGCCAAGGGGCCGGTGGAAACACCATATATTTT
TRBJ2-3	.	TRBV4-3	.	CASSPGTLVTDTQYF	TGCGCCAGCAGCCCAGGGACCCTAGTCACAGATACGCAGTATTTT
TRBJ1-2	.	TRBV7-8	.	CASSFPGVAGYTF	TGTGCCAGCAGCTTTCCTGGGGTTGCGGGCTACACCTTC
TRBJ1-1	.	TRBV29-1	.	CSVEGTTTEAFF	TGCAGCGTTGAAGGGACCACCACTGAAGCTTTCTTT
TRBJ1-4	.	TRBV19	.	CASSTTWTNEKLFF	TGTGCCAGTAGTACGACGTGGACGAATGAAAAACTGTTTTTT
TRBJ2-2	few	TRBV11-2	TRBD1	CASSAQTGENTGELFF	TGTGCCAGCAGCGCCCAGACAGGGGAGAACACCGGGGAGCTGTTTTTT